This T cell receptor beta chain was captured by sequencing in a study of cytomegalovirus exposure and HLA in healthy donors. With 60 Vbeta and 13 Jbeta primers, the PCR was carried out. Only in-frame clones appear in the TCRdb table, and some are missing; sequencing was by immunoSEQ multiplex PCR. The sample yields some 83,000 clones, just under 75% seen once. CDR1 SGHNT and CDR2 YENEEA come from the germline V gene. Trimming shortened V by 1 base and J by 2 bases, and 12 bases separated the two germline ends. The CDR3 has 15 amino acids. The sequence was collected from a man aged 55 to 70 in good health and CMV-seronegative. The material sequenced was PBMCs. The chain recombines TRBV11-3 with TRBJ2-7; D is perhaps TRBD1 (6 bases). CDR3 coding DNA: TGTGCCAGCAGCTTAGGCAGGGGAGTGACCTACGAGCAGTACTTC. Residues: CASSLGRGVTYEQYF.